This TCR beta chain is from a study of OX40 agonist ivuxolimab in advanced cancers. Concerning this clone: Its antigen remains unknown.

The CDR3 contains 14 residues. Germline V gives CDR1 SGHRS, CDR2 YFSETQ. V lost 3 bases to trimming and J lost 3 bases, with 9 bases between them. Generated by immunoSEQ multiplex PCR, the TCRdb table keeps only in-frame clones and is missing some. The repertoire holds roughly 100,000 clones, about nine tenths seen once, with 0.48% in the top ten. The study's findings and limits: Low clonal expansion, among the lowest seen, marked partial responders at 0.1-3.0 mg/kg.

The rearrangement joins TRBV5-1 to TRBJ1-4; TRBD1 might be the D (6 bases). This sample comprised CD4+ or CD8+ T cells sorted from blood, obtained in a trial of the OX40 agonist ivuxolimab. This TCR was sampled from an adult with an advanced solid tumor such as melanoma, head and neck, liver or kidney cancer. The CDR3 is CASSSGQPNEKLFF. The DNA for the CDR3 is TGCGCCAGCAGCTCTGGACAGCCTAATGAAAAACTGTTTTTT. The full variable domain, with the rest looked up from reference TRBV5-1 and TRBJ1-4, is KAGVTQTPRYLIKTRGQQVTLSCSPISGHRSVSWYQQTPGQGLQFLFEYFSETQRNKGNFPGRFSGRQFSNSRSEMNVSTLELGDSALYLCASSSGQPNEKLFFGSGTQLSVL.